These 21 T cell receptor beta chains were sequenced from one sample in a study of radiotherapy plus CTLA-4 blockade in lung cancer (dated 2018 in TCRdb). Libraries were made using the immunoSEQ multiplex PCR assay. TCRdb obtained this table from immuneACCESS and retained in-frame rearrangements with V and J assigned. These tables miss some clones; where compared with another copy, unresolved V genes account for less than half of the shortfall, and the remainder is unexplained. The sample table lists 85,000 to 100,000 clones, approximately 86% of them with a count of one. Roughly a sixth of the sample goes to the ten largest clones. The sequencing here drew on peripheral blood, taken from a patient treated with radiotherapy plus ipilimumab. The receptor source for this set is a human donor with non-small cell lung cancer that progressed on radiotherapy plus ipilimumab.

CDR3 nucleotides: TGTGCCAGCAGCTTGGCTGTAGCGGGGTGGGGCTACGAGCAGTACTTC. This translates into CASSLAVAGWGYEQYF. The chain combines TRBV5-6 with TRBJ2-7; 8 bases fit TRBD2. V shed 0 bases, J shed 3 bases, and the junction held 8 bases outside the gene matches. The CDR3 loop spans 16 amino acids. The germline CDR1 and CDR2 sequences are SGHDT and YYEEEE.

In its sample, this clone was seen once. The chain carries TRBV6-6 and TRBJ2-1; no reliable D call. The CDR3 totals 14 residues. Trimming took off 6 bases at V and 0 bases at J, with 9 bases between the two ends. From germline, CDR1 is MNHNY and CDR2 SVGAGI (reference sequence). This chain's CDR3 is CASRVISSYNEQFF. CDR3 sequence (DNA): TGTGCCAGCAGAGTTATTAGCTCCTACAATGAGCAGTTCTTC.

The chain uses TRBV11-3 and TRBJ1-1, with D possibly TRBD1 on 6 matching bases. The ends were cut back, 1 base at V and 1 base at J, with 10 bases in the middle. The CDR3 loop spans 15 amino acids. CDR1 SGHNT and CDR2 YENEEA come from the germline V gene. The CDR3 protein is CASSLVQGRNTEAFF. The CDR3 nucleotides read TGTGCCAGCAGCTTAGTTCAGGGGAGGAACACTGAAGCTTTCTTT.

A note on this clone: At one end the junction does not follow the germline gene, possibly because of a read error. Within the sample, other DNA sequences also encode this same CDR3. This chain joins TRBV6-1 and TRBJ2-7, with a tentative D call TRBD2 (6 bases). Germline V gives CDR1 MNHNS, CDR2 SASEGT. This CDR3 has 15 amino acids. CDR3 loop: CASSEGRSSSYEQYF. The DNA for the CDR3 is TGTGCTAGCAGTGAAGGGAGGAGTAGCTCCTACGAGCAGTACTTC.

V and J are TRBV5-1 and TRBJ1-1, with D tentatively TRBD1 (6 bases). V dropped 1 base and J dropped 0 bases, with 10 bases sitting between them. Germline V gene data show CDR1 as SGHRS and CDR2 as YFSETQ. The CDR3 totals 15 residues. CDR3: CASSLLPGVNTEAFF. The CDR3 region has the DNA TGCGCCAGCAGCTTGTTACCAGGGGTGAACACTGAAGCTTTCTTT.

This clone has a handful of counts. The CDR3 here is CASSLALGRAGGNEQFF. The CDR3 DNA follows: TGTGCCAGCAGCTTAGCGCTAGGAAGGGCGGGAGGCAATGAGCAGTTCTTC. The genes are TRBV7-7 and TRBJ2-1, with 8 bases aligning to TRBD2. The CDR3 contains 17 residues. Looked up from germline, CDR1 is SSHAT and CDR2 is FNYEAQ (reference sequence). The trim removed 0 bases at V and 6 bases at J, leaving 10 bases unmatched.

The chain is built from TRBV5-1 and TRBJ2-5; D remains unclear. Deletions cut 0 bases from V and 0 bases from J, with 9 bases between. This CDR3 spans 15 amino acids. The V gene's germline CDR1 is SGHRS and CDR2 YFSETQ. CDR3 sequence (DNA): TGCGCCAGCAGCTTGGGACATACGTACCAAGAGACCCAGTACTTC. It codes for CASSLGHTYQETQYF.

This CDR3 reads CASSPTGGHTEAFF. For the CDR3, the DNA is TGTGCCAGCAGCCCGACAGGGGGTCACACTGAAGCTTTCTTT. The chain joins TRBV5-4 to TRBJ1-1; TRBD1 matches 9 bases. The CDR3 spans 14 residues. The ends lost 4 bases at V and 3 bases at J; junction bases unmatched: 4. CDR1 SGHNT and CDR2 YYREEE come from the germline V gene (reference sequence).

The genes are TRBV20-1 and TRBJ1-1; the D is unclear. The V end lost 0 bases, the J end lost 3 bases, and 2 bases lay between the germline ends. The CDR3 consists of 11 residues. The germline CDR1 and CDR2 sequences are DFQATT and SNEGSKA (reference sequence). The CDR3 here is CSAREDTEAFF. CDR3 coding DNA: TGCAGTGCTAGAGAGGACACTGAAGCTTTCTTT.

The table lists this clone with a few counts. V is TRBV10-3 and J is TRBJ1-5; 7 nucleotides line up with TRBD1. CDR3 length equals 15 residues. Germline CDR1 reads ENHRY; CDR2 reads SYGVKD. The V segment lost 5 bases and the J segment 3 bases; nucleotides outside the gene matches: 7. The CDR3 bases are TGTGCCATCAGTCCGGGACAGTCCATCAATCAGCCCCAGCATTTT. Translation gives CAISPGQSINQPQHF.

The chain recombines TRBV18 with TRBJ2-7, with 9 bases lining up with TRBD1. CDR1 is KGHSH and CDR2 is LQKENI in the germline V gene. J lost 6 bases, V lost 4 bases, and 16 bases had no gene match. This CDR3 has 17 residues. CDR3: CASSLRVSGTGLGEQYF. The CDR3 DNA follows: TGTGCCAGCTCACTACGGGTTTCCGGGACAGGGCTCGGCGAGCAGTACTTC.

The V gene is TRBV18, the J gene TRBJ2-1, with 7 nucleotides matching TRBD2. J was trimmed by 0 bases and V by 0 bases; bases with no gene match: 2. The CDR3 covers 16 residues. Germline loops: CDR1 KGHSH, CDR2 LQKENI. In DNA, the CDR3 is TGTGCCAGCTCACCACCCCTAGCGGACTCCTACAATGAGCAGTTCTTC. This encodes CASSPPLADSYNEQFF. Full variable domain (outside the CDR3, taken from reference TRBV18 and TRBJ2-1): NAGVMQNPRHLVRRRGQEARLRCSPMKGHSHVYWYRQLPEEGLKFMVYLQKENIIDESGMPKERFSAEFPKEGPSILRIQQVVRGDSAAYFCASSPPLADSYNEQFFGPGTRLTVL.

This clone was counted a single time. The V and J genes are TRBV30 and TRBJ2-3; 12 positions agree with TRBD2. The germline V gene encodes CDR1 GTSNPN and CDR2 SVGIG (reference sequence). There are 15 residues in the CDR3. Losses at the gene ends were 1 base for V and 5 bases for J; bases not matched to a gene: 4. Here the CDR3 DNA reads TGTGCCTGGAGTGGACTAGCGGGAGCTCAAGATACGCAGTATTTT. The encoded protein is CAWSGLAGAQDTQYF.

V and J are TRBV2 and TRBJ2-5; tentatively, D is TRBD2 (5 bases). The CDR3 length is 15 residues. CDR1 SNHLY and CDR2 FYNNEI come from the germline V gene. Between the trimmed V and J ends, which lost 6 bases and 4 bases, there was a span of 18 bases. Here the CDR3 DNA reads TGTGCCAGCAGGATCCGGGGTCTTGTGGGAGAGACCCAGTACTTC. It codes for CASRIRGLVGETQYF.

The chain links TRBV5-1 to TRBJ2-1; unclear D gene. The germline gives CDR1 SGHRS, CDR2 YFSETQ. The CDR3 has 15 residues. Between the trimmed V and J ends, which lost 5 bases and 4 bases, there was a span of 16 bases. Here the CDR3 reads CASSGSPSGYNEQFF. The DNA for the CDR3 is TGCGCCAGCAGTGGGTCGCCGTCCGGGTACAATGAGCAGTTCTTC. Drawing the rest from reference TRBV5-1 and TRBJ2-1, the complete variable domain is KAGVTQTPRYLIKTRGQQVTLSCSPISGHRSVSWYQQTPGQGLQFLFEYFSETQRNKGNFPGRFSGRQFSNSRSEMNVSTLELGDSALYLCASSGSPSGYNEQFFGPGTRLTVL.

The chain joins TRBV5-1 to TRBJ1-2; D possibly corresponds to TRBD1 (5 bases). The V and J ends lost 4 bases and 3 bases respectively, with 10 bases between them. Looked up from germline, CDR1 is SGHRS and CDR2 is YFSETQ. CDR3 length: 13 residues. CDR3 nucleotides: TGCGCCAGCAGCGCACAAGGGGACTATGGCTACACCTTC. Translation: CASSAQGDYGYTF.

The chain combines TRBV25-1 with TRBJ1-1; D unresolved. Trimming removed 3 bases at V and 4 bases at J, with 15 bases between. The germline V gene encodes CDR1 MGHDK and CDR2 SYGVNS. The CDR3 totals 15 residues. This CDR3 is CASSDLRVGGTEAFF. The CDR3 DNA reads TGTGCCAGCAGTGATCTCCGGGTAGGAGGCACTGAAGCTTTCTTT.

The chain links TRBV11-1 to TRBJ1-1; D is ambiguous. The CDR3 sequence is 12 residues long. The ends were cut back, 0 bases at V and 7 bases at J, with 6 bases in the middle. The germline CDR1 and CDR2 sequences are SGHAT and FQDESV (reference sequence). The CDR3 spells CASSLAGLEAFF. The CDR3 DNA sequence: TGTGCCAGCAGCTTAGCCGGCCTTGAAGCTTTCTTT. The full variable domain, in which reference TRBV11-1 and TRBJ1-1 provide the parts outside the CDR3, is EAEVAQSPRYKITEKSQAVAFWCDPISGHATLYWYRQILGQGPELLVQFQDESVVDDSQLPKDRFSAERLKGVDSTLKIQPAELGDSAMYLCASSLAGLEAFFGQGTRLTVV.

The CDR3 here is CASSGRNEQFF. Written as DNA, the CDR3 is TGTGCCAGCTCCGGGAGGAATGAGCAGTTCTTC. This sequence joins TRBV21-1 and TRBJ2-1; no check of the table's D call, TRBD2, against the DNA was made. TRBV21-1 is listed as a pseudogene. The CDR3 contains 11 residues.

The chain uses TRBV30 and TRBJ2-3, with D maybe TRBD2 (6 bases). The CDR3 covers 11 residues. V gave up 5 bases and J gave up 7 bases, with 10 bases separating them. Germline-derived CDR1 and CDR2 are GTSNPN and SVGIG (reference sequence). In DNA, the CDR3 is TGTGCCTGGGGGGGACTGAATACGCAGTATTTT. Amino acid sequence: CAWGGLNTQYF.

V gene TRBV7-2 combines with J gene TRBJ1-2; TRBD1 is a possible D gene (5 bases). V lost 7 bases, J lost 0 bases, and 15 bases lay in between. CDR1 and CDR2 (germline): SGHTA, FQGNSA. The CDR3 is 15 residues long. The CDR3 nucleotides are TGTGCCAGCAACCCGGCGGCGGGGGCTAACTATGGCTACACCTTC. It is translated as CASNPAAGANYGYTF.